The 14 T cell receptor beta chains presented below share a single source sample, sequenced in a study of cytomegalovirus exposure and HLA in healthy donors. Both 60 Vbeta primers and 13 Jbeta primers went into the PCR. Some clones are missing from TCRdb's copy, which holds only in-frame ones; the method was immunoSEQ multiplex PCR. In total, the table holds 150,000 to 200,000 clones. What was sequenced was PBMCs. The receptors derive from a man under 40 in good health and CMV-seronegative.

The V and J genes are TRBV9 and TRBJ2-7, with D possibly matching TRBD2 (6 bases). CDR1 is SGDLS and CDR2 is YYNGEE in the germline V gene. Trimming cost V 0 bases and J 0 bases, with 13 bases left between them. The CDR3 runs 16 residues. The CDR3 DNA follows: TGTGCCAGCAGCGTAGGCTTCGGGACTGCCTCCTACGAGCAGTACTTC. Translating gives CASSVGFGTASYEQYF.

V is TRBV4-1 and J is TRBJ2-7, with 8 bases that match TRBD1. The germline gives CDR1 MGHRA, CDR2 YSYEKL. The V segment lost 3 bases and the J segment 0 bases; nucleotides outside the gene matches: 7. This CDR3 region has 16 residues. For the CDR3, the DNA is TGCGCCAGCAGCCATTCTCGGGACAGGAGCTCCTACGAGCAGTACTTC. Its translation: CASSHSRDRSSYEQYF.

The genes are TRBV11-1 and TRBJ1-1, with 11 bases that match TRBD1. Per the germline V gene, CDR1 is SGHAT and CDR2 is FQDESV (reference sequence). The CDR3 spans 14 residues. Trimming took 5 bases from V and 3 from J; bases not matched to a gene: 2. The CDR3 region is CASSRGQGDTEAFF. The CDR3 DNA is TGTGCCAGCAGCCGGGGACAGGGGGACACTGAAGCTTTCTTT.

This rearrangement joins TRBV2 to TRBJ1-1, with a possible D match to TRBD1 (5 bases). Germline CDR1 and CDR2: SNHLY and FYNNEI. V lost 5 bases to trimming and J lost 1 base, with 8 bases between them. The CDR3 runs to 13 residues. The CDR3 nucleotides are TGTGCCAGCAGTCTGCAGGGGAACACTGAAGCTTTCTTT. Translating it yields CASSLQGNTEAFF.

This chain links TRBV19 with TRBJ2-1; D is possibly TRBD2 (5 bases). V shed 4 bases and J shed 0 bases, with 7 bases lying between them. From germline, CDR1 is LNHDA and CDR2 SQIVND (reference sequence). This CDR3 comprises 14 residues. CDR3 protein: CASSSGGSYNEQFF. The CDR3 coding sequence is TGTGCCAGTAGTAGCGGAGGCTCCTACAATGAGCAGTTCTTC.

V usage is TRBV19 and J usage is TRBJ1-4, with 7 bases identical to TRBD1. The CDR3 contains 14 residues. Germline CDR1 LNHDA, CDR2 SQIVND (reference sequence). After removal of 4 bases from V and 8 bases from J, the junction contained 7 bases not matched to a gene. The chain's CDR3 is CASSTTGIGEKLFF. The CDR3 bases are TGTGCCAGTAGTACGACAGGGATTGGGGAAAAACTGTTTTTT.

This rearrangement joins TRBV5-1 to TRBJ2-5; TRBD2 might be the D (5 bases). CDR1 SGHRS and CDR2 YFSETQ come from the germline V gene. With 2 bases removed from V and 4 bases from J, the gap between germline ends came to 9 bases. The CDR3 length is 13 residues. CDR3 nucleotides: TGCGCCAGCAGCTTCGGGATCCGAGAGACCCAGTACTTC. This sequence encodes CASSFGIRETQYF.

The chain employs TRBV30 and TRBJ2-3; 8 positions match TRBD2. Germline V gene data show CDR1 as GTSNPN and CDR2 as SVGIG (reference sequence). This CDR3 region has 17 residues. Unmatched junction bases numbered 10, after V lost 1 base and J lost 1 base. The CDR3 bases are TGTGCCTGGAGTGCCCCCGGGGCGGGAGGTGGCACAGATACGCAGTATTTT. It specifies CAWSAPGAGGGTDTQYF.

The genes are TRBV5-1 and TRBJ1-1; TRBD1 matches at 7 bases. The germline CDR1 and CDR2 sequences are SGHRS and YFSETQ. V dropped 5 bases and J dropped 2; count of bases not matched to a gene: 3. The CDR3 has 13 residues. In DNA, the CDR3 is TGCGCCAGCAGAGGACAGGCTAACACTGAAGCTTTCTTT. It encodes CASRGQANTEAFF. Filled out from reference TRBV5-1 and TRBJ1-1, the complete variable domain reads KAGVTQTPRYLIKTRGQQVTLSCSPISGHRSVSWYQQTPGQGLQFLFEYFSETQRNKGNFPGRFSGRQFSNSRSEMNVSTLELGDSALYLCASRGQANTEAFFGQGTRLTVV.

The genes are TRBV4-2 and TRBJ1-2; D may be TRBD1 (5 bases). Trimming took off 4 bases at V and 8 bases at J, with 26 bases between the two ends. The CDR3 has 17 residues. Germline CDR1 is LGHNA and CDR2 is YNFKEQ. CDR3 loop: CASSPGDLPGTAYGYTF. CDR3 bases: TGTGCCAGCAGCCCCGGAGACCTCCCAGGGACTGCTTACGGCTACACCTTC.

The V call is TRBV6-6, the J call TRBJ2-5, with D possibly matching TRBD1 (5 bases). This CDR3 comprises 16 residues. With 0 bases removed from V and 0 bases from J, the gap between germline ends came to 11 bases. CDR1 and CDR2 (germline): MNHNY, SVGAGI (reference sequence). CDR3 loop: CASSYSKTDDQETQYF. The CDR3 bases are TGTGCCAGCAGTTACTCGAAGACAGACGACCAAGAGACCCAGTACTTC.

The chain combines TRBV28 with TRBJ1-2, with a possible D match to TRBD1 (6 bases). Trimming pared 10 bases from V and 8 bases from J, leaving 17 bases between. The CDR3 contains 12 residues. Germline loops: CDR1 MDHEN, CDR2 SYDVKM. The CDR3: CATGHRVTGYTF. The CDR3, as DNA: TGTGCCACAGGTCACAGGGTCACGGGCTACACCTTC.

V and J are TRBV4-2 and TRBJ1-2; D unclear. Germline V gene lookup returns CDR1 LGHNA and CDR2 YNFKEQ. Trimming removed 7 bases from V and 2 bases from J, with 20 bases in between. There are 16 residues in the CDR3. The CDR3, as DNA: TGTGCCAGCACGGAACTGGACGGAGGGAGAAACTATGGCTACACCTTC. This sequence encodes CASTELDGGRNYGYTF.

The chain is built from TRBV5-6 and TRBJ2-7; 7 bases agree with TRBD1. Germline CDR1 and CDR2: SGHDT and YYEEEE. Trimming at V came to 3 bases and at J to 1 base, leaving 7 bases not matched to a gene. CDR3 length: 15 amino acids. The chain's CDR3 is CASSSLGQRSYEQYF. The CDR3 DNA follows: TGTGCCAGCAGCTCTTTGGGACAGAGGTCCTACGAGCAGTACTTC.